This TCR beta chain was captured in a study of shared clonotypes between healthy human individuals (dated by TCRdb to about 2020). About the full investigation: The cohort comprised two women and a few men aged 18 to 49 years. For each donor, three plates each were used for CD4 naive and CD4 memory, two plates were used for CD8 naive, and one plate was used for CD8 memory. To estimate repertoire size and how much clonotype sharing occurs between individuals, the study deeply sequenced the blood TCR repertoires of about five healthy adults. Libraries were prepared and TCR repertoires were sequenced by different laboratories using diverse techniques, in order to increase sequencing depth and limit assay-specific biases. Per donor, leukapheresis produced somewhere between about 0.9 and 9.5 billion PBMCs. Study-wide conclusions, independent of this receptor: Sampling was limited to blood, and TCR repertoires in tissue likely differ from TCR repertoires in blood. Naive subsets generally had larger estimated clonotype richness than memory subsets did. Based on pairwise subsampling, the degree of clonotype sharing among donors was expected to be affected by sequencing depth. Compared with non-shared clonotypes, the clonotypes found in all four sorted-subset donors had higher generation probabilities. When a handful of donors were compared, the shared fraction of clonotypes was around 5.1% for naive CD4, around 3.5% for naive CD8, 2.3% for memory CD4, and less than 0.45% for memory CD8. Because the study included only a small number of donors, the genetic and exposure-history diversity represented was limited. Rarefaction of sorted-subset datasets indicated incomplete sequencing despite the large sequencing depth.

Using the deep immunoSEQ assay, multiplex PCR amplified TCR CDR3 regions from genomic DNA. Extracted genomic DNA from each cell subset was spread evenly across all wells of several immunoSEQ 96-well plates, with each plate serving as a replicate. For sorted subsets, approximately 190 ng of genomic DNA, equivalent to roughly 30,000 T cell genomes, went into each replicate PCR. The purified libraries were quantified using a Qubit 3.0 fluorometer, sized with a Bioanalyzer 2100, and then quantified again using the KAPA Library Quantification kit. A separate single-read 150-cycle Illumina NextSeq 550 flow cell was used to sequence each immunoSEQ 96-well plate. The published analysis was carried out like this. Because only junctional sequences without quality scores were contained in the immunoSEQ output, filtering matching that applied to full-length reads could not be performed. To assign V/J genes and CDR3, sequences were annotated using PyIR, a Python wrapper for IgBLAST v1.9, with IMGT germline references. Reads were removed for weak V/J assignments (E-value above 1e-6), missing CDR3, stop codons, out-of-frame junctions, or ambiguous translated residues. V3J clonotypes were defined by identical inferred V gene, J gene, and CDR3 amino acid sequence. Percentage overlap between repertoires was computed as shared unique clonotypes divided by the size of the smaller repertoire. RTK rarefaction, the Chao1 estimator, and Recon v2.1 estimates of unobserved clonotypes were used to assess repertoire richness. For all TCRbeta clonotypes obtained by the gDNA method from a few donors, generation probabilities were computed with OLGA. The source is immuneACCESS, and TCRdb retained only in-frame sequences with V and J called. Part of the clones is not carried over; for the studies checked, unresolved V genes explain less than half of this, and the remainder is unexplained. Clone size and the V and J calls come from that table; the DNA yielded D and trimming. Recorded for this sample are roughly 2.5 million clones; more than 80% of them occurred a single time. Around 0.14% of the sample goes to the ten largest clones.

The donors were healthy, HIV-negative adults with no recently reported acute infections or vaccinations. Every donor was a Caucasian adult residing in Nashville, Tennessee, USA. CD4+ T cells were enriched by magnetic negative selection; naive cells were then positively selected on CD45RA, and the negative fraction formed the memory subset. Blood was collected by leukapheresis, and PBMCs were isolated by Ficoll-Histopaque density gradient centrifugation and then cryopreserved in liquid nitrogen vapor phase. Analytical flow cytometry was used to check the purity and quantity of every magnetically sorted T cell population. Genomic DNA was isolated from every sorted fraction and measured by UV absorbance on a Nanodrop 2000c. Turning to this clone: Its antigen remains unidentified. No qualities accompany the bases; no much larger clone lies one base away.

From the cysteine through the phenylalanine, the CDR3 covers 12 amino acids. The read is trimmed to its CDR3 DNA, 36 bases read in frame from base 1. The germline V gene yields MDHEN for CDR1 and SYDVKM for CDR2. V loses 6 bases of germline sequence and J loses 4 bases, and the interval between the two ends is 6 bases. The rearrangement combines TRBV28 with TRBJ2-2; no D gene is confidently identified. The sample taken for sequencing was naive CD4+ T cells sorted from blood. The label giving this sample's cell subset or site can be read as: CD45RA+ positively selected. The TCR comes from a man in his late teens or twenties in good health. The bases read TGTGCCAGCAGACTAAGCACCGGGGAGCTGTTTTTT. It encodes CASRLSTGELFF.